A selection of T cell receptor beta chains follows, all from one sample in a study of cytomegalovirus exposure and HLA in healthy donors. Repertoires were generated with immunoSEQ multiplex PCR, while TCRdb's copy carries only in-frame clones and drops some. The repertoire has 45,000 to 65,000 clones, about two thirds of them found once; the top ten carry about 22%. Source material: PBMCs. The receptors originated from a woman aged 45 to 65 in good health and CMV-seropositive. CDR3s include the opening cysteine and the closing phenylalanine or tryptophan. Each record gives: V gene, J gene, clone size, CDR3 length, D gene, CDR3 DNA, CDR3 protein. D genes are given only for firm matches. A row's size may be missing; if present it is once, few, many or a size class.

v_call: TRBV7-9; j_call: TRBJ1-4; clone_size: .; cdr3_length: 12; d_call: .; cdr3_nt: TGTGCCAGCAGCTCCGGTGCGGGGAAACTGTTTTTT; cdr3_aa: CASSSGAGKLFF
v_call: TRBV7-8; j_call: TRBJ1-5; clone_size: .; cdr3_length: 15; d_call: .; cdr3_nt: TGTGCCAGCAGCGCCGGACAGAAGGGTCGCCAGCCCCAGCATTTT; cdr3_aa: CASSAGQKGRQPQHF
v_call: TRBV5-6; j_call: TRBJ2-7; clone_size: .; cdr3_length: 15; d_call: TRBD2; cdr3_nt: TGTGCCAGCAGCTTGGGTGGCGGGAGCTCCTACGAGCAGTACTTC; cdr3_aa: CASSLGGGSSYEQYF
v_call: TRBV6-1; j_call: TRBJ2-7; clone_size: .; cdr3_length: 16; d_call: TRBD2; cdr3_nt: TGTGCCAGCAGTGACCCGTATGGGAGGGACTCCTACGAGCAGTACTTC; cdr3_aa: CASSDPYGRDSYEQYF
v_call: TRBV5-6; j_call: TRBJ2-7; clone_size: .; cdr3_length: 14; d_call: .; cdr3_nt: TGTGCCAGCAGCTCCCCGGACAAAGGTCCCGAGCAGTACTTC; cdr3_aa: CASSSPDKGPEQYF
v_call: TRBV4-3; j_call: TRBJ2-3; clone_size: .; cdr3_length: 16; d_call: .; cdr3_nt: TGCGCCAGCAGCCAAGATATACTGCTAAGCACAGATACGCAGTATTTT; cdr3_aa: CASSQDILLSTDTQYF
v_call: TRBV23-1; j_call: TRBJ2-7; clone_size: .; cdr3_length: 13; d_call: .; cdr3_nt: TGCGCCAGCAGTCGGCAGGTTGTCTACGAGCAGTACTTC; cdr3_aa: CASSRQVVYEQYF
v_call: TRBV7-2; j_call: TRBJ2-7; clone_size: .; cdr3_length: 14; d_call: TRBD2; cdr3_nt: TGTGCCAGCAGTTCCACTAGCGGGAGTAACGAGCAGTACTTC; cdr3_aa: CASSSTSGSNEQYF
v_call: TRBV20-1; j_call: TRBJ1-1; clone_size: once; cdr3_length: 11; d_call: .; cdr3_nt: TGCAGTGCTAGAGATCAGTCTGAAGCTTTCTTT; cdr3_aa: CSARDQSEAFF
v_call: TRBV6-1; j_call: TRBJ2-1; clone_size: .; cdr3_length: 15; d_call: TRBD2; cdr3_nt: TGTGCCAGCAGTGAAGGACTAGCGGGCCACAATGAGCAGTTCTTC; cdr3_aa: CASSEGLAGHNEQFF
v_call: TRBV19; j_call: TRBJ1-1; clone_size: .; cdr3_length: 14; d_call: TRBD1; cdr3_nt: TGTGCCAGTAGGATGGACAGGGGGCTCAACGTGGCTTTCTTT; cdr3_aa: CASRMDRGLNVAFF
v_call: TRBV5-1; j_call: TRBJ2-3; clone_size: few; cdr3_length: 16; d_call: .; cdr3_nt: TGCGCCAGCACTCCGGGATGGGCCGCAGGCACAGATACGCAGTATTTT; cdr3_aa: CASTPGWAAGTDTQYF
v_call: TRBV6-6; j_call: TRBJ1-5; clone_size: .; cdr3_length: 14; d_call: .; cdr3_nt: TGTGCCTCCTGGGCGCAGGGGCTAGGGCAGCCCCAGCATTTT; cdr3_aa: CASWAQGLGQPQHF
v_call: TRBV7-2; j_call: TRBJ1-2; clone_size: .; cdr3_length: 17; d_call: .; cdr3_nt: TGTGCCAGCAGCTATAGGGGGGGCCGCCCTGAAAACTATGGCTACACCTTC; cdr3_aa: CASSYRGGRPENYGYTF
v_call: TRBV29-1; j_call: TRBJ2-7; clone_size: .; cdr3_length: 12; d_call: TRBD1; cdr3_nt: TGCAGCGCAGGGACAGGAGCCTACGAGCAGTACTTC; cdr3_aa: CSAGTGAYEQYF
v_call: TRBV7-9; j_call: TRBJ2-1; clone_size: .; cdr3_length: 18; d_call: .; cdr3_nt: TGTGCCAGCAGCTGGGGACAGGGTGGGGGACTAGTCATAGATGAGCAGTTCTTC; cdr3_aa: CASSWGQGGGLVIDEQFF
v_call: TRBV6-1; j_call: TRBJ1-5; clone_size: .; cdr3_length: 15; d_call: TRBD1; cdr3_nt: TGTGCCAGCATAGACCCGGGACAGCTCGGGCAGCCCCAGCATTTT; cdr3_aa: CASIDPGQLGQPQHF
v_call: TRBV19; j_call: TRBJ2-3; clone_size: .; cdr3_length: 15; d_call: TRBD2; cdr3_nt: TGTGCCAGTAGAGACGGAGCGGGGGGGCTATATACGCAGTATTTT; cdr3_aa: CASRDGAGGLYTQYF
v_call: TRBV7-6; j_call: TRBJ2-1; clone_size: .; cdr3_length: 15; d_call: .; cdr3_nt: TGTGCCAGCAGCTTCCGACTAGAAAGGTACAATGAGCAGTTCTTC; cdr3_aa: CASSFRLERYNEQFF
v_call: TRBV6-6; j_call: TRBJ2-7; clone_size: few; cdr3_length: 11; d_call: TRBD1; cdr3_nt: TGTGCAGCAGGGGGTGCCTACGAGCAGTACTTC; cdr3_aa: CAAGGAYEQYF
v_call: TRBV18; j_call: TRBJ2-1; clone_size: .; cdr3_length: 16; d_call: TRBD1; cdr3_nt: TGTGCCAGCTCACCACCGCGACAGGGAATGTACAATGAGCAGTTCTTC; cdr3_aa: CASSPPRQGMYNEQFF
v_call: TRBV7-9; j_call: TRBJ1-6; clone_size: .; cdr3_length: 16; d_call: TRBD1; cdr3_nt: TGTGCCAGCAGCTCAACAGGGGGCGGTTCGGGTTCACCCCTCCACTTT; cdr3_aa: CASSSTGGGSGSPLHF
v_call: TRBV19; j_call: TRBJ2-4; clone_size: .; cdr3_length: 15; d_call: .; cdr3_nt: TGTGCCAGTAGTATGAGGGCCGTAGCCAAAAACATTCAGTACTTC; cdr3_aa: CASSMRAVAKNIQYF
v_call: TRBV28; j_call: TRBJ2-2; clone_size: .; cdr3_length: 14; d_call: .; cdr3_nt: TGTGCCAGCAGCCAAGGAGGGTACACCGGGGAGCTGTTTTTT; cdr3_aa: CASSQGGYTGELFF
v_call: TRBV9; j_call: TRBJ1-2; clone_size: .; cdr3_length: 14; d_call: TRBD1; cdr3_nt: TGTGCCAGCAGCGGGGGACAGGGGTCCTATGGCTACACCTTC; cdr3_aa: CASSGGQGSYGYTF
v_call: TRBV6-1; j_call: TRBJ2-6; clone_size: .; cdr3_length: 17; d_call: .; cdr3_nt: TGTGCCAGCAGTGGGACGCGGACATGGGTAGGGGCCAACGTCCTGACTTTT; cdr3_aa: CASSGTRTWVGANVLTF
v_call: TRBV13; j_call: TRBJ2-5; clone_size: .; cdr3_length: 15; d_call: TRBD2; cdr3_nt: TGTGCCAGCAGCTTAGCCAATAGCGGGGGAGAGACCCAGTACTTC; cdr3_aa: CASSLANSGGETQYF
v_call: TRBV5-1; j_call: TRBJ2-7; clone_size: .; cdr3_length: 13; d_call: .; cdr3_nt: TGCGCCAGCAGCTTGAGGAGGGCCTACGAGCAGTACTTC; cdr3_aa: CASSLRRAYEQYF
v_call: TRBV9; j_call: TRBJ2-7; clone_size: .; cdr3_length: 12; d_call: .; cdr3_nt: TGTGCCAGCTCCGGGGTCTCCTACGAGCAGTACTTC; cdr3_aa: CASSGVSYEQYF
v_call: TRBV2; j_call: TRBJ1-5; clone_size: .; cdr3_length: 16; d_call: .; cdr3_nt: TGTGCCAGCAGTGAAAGACACCTTTCTTACAATCAGCCCCAGCATTTT; cdr3_aa: CASSERHLSYNQPQHF